One and the same sample provided the 19 T cell receptor beta chains below, sequenced in a study of T cells in tuberculosis. The method was immunoSEQ multiplex PCR; TCRdb's version includes in-frame clones alone and lacks a portion of them. The profile covers about 35,000 clones, with about 90% appearing a single time and about 7.8% taken by the ten largest. The sample was PBMCs. The origin of the receptors is a donor between 10 and 35 years old with latent tuberculosis or without tuberculosis infection. Some clones in this sample may be carry-over from other donors' samples.

The V call is TRBV18, the J call TRBJ2-1, with 15 positions matching TRBD2. This CDR3 region has 22 residues. Germline loops: CDR1 KGHSH, CDR2 LQKENI. After removal of 6 bases from V and 0 bases from J, the junction contained 18 bases not matched to a gene. The CDR3 region is CASSTTTGLAGGGMSSYNEQFF. CDR3 DNA sequence: TGTGCCAGCTCTACCACGACCGGACTAGCGGGAGGGGGTATGAGCTCCTACAATGAGCAGTTCTTC.

V gene TRBV11-2 combines with J gene TRBJ2-2, with 7 bases fitting TRBD2. This CDR3 is 16 amino acids long. Germline V CDR1 and CDR2: SGHAT, FQNNGV. V was pared by 4 bases and J by 7 bases, with 12 bases of the junction left unmatched. The CDR3 region has the DNA TGTGCCAGCAGCTCCGTCGGGCGGGAGATTAACGGGGAGCTGTTTTTT. Its protein product is CASSSVGREINGELFF.

The V gene is TRBV2, the J gene TRBJ2-1, with D possibly being TRBD1 (6 bases). Germline CDR1 is SNHLY and CDR2 is FYNNEI. This CDR3 spans 15 amino acids. V was shortened by 4 bases and J by 0 bases, with 10 bases between the two germline ends. The CDR3 spells CASSVETGSYNEQFF. CDR3 bases: TGTGCCAGCAGTGTTGAGACAGGCTCCTACAATGAGCAGTTCTTC.

This chain joins TRBV27 and TRBJ2-3, with a weak D call TRBD2 (6 bases). Trimming cost V 3 bases and J 1 base, with 17 bases left between them. The CDR3 extends over 17 amino acids. The V gene's germline CDR1 is MNHEY and CDR2 SMNVEV (reference sequence). In nucleotides, the CDR3 is TGTGCCAGCAGTTTCCCCTACGGGGCTAGCGGCACAGATACGCAGTATTTT. It translates to CASSFPYGASGTDTQYF.

Worth noting for this clone: A read error may produce the germline difference seen at one junction end. This chain joins TRBV4-1 and TRBJ1-2; no reliable D call. The CDR3 totals 11 residues. The germline V gene has CDR1 MGHRA and CDR2 YSYEKL. This CDR3 is CASSQGEVKAF. The CDR3 region has the DNA TGCGCCAGCAGCCAAGGGGAGGTTAAAGCCTTC.

The chain couples TRBV15 to TRBJ1-4, with D possibly being TRBD1 (6 bases). CDR3 size: 15 residues. Germline values: CDR1 LNHNV, CDR2 YYDKDF (reference sequence). V dropped 0 bases and J dropped 10 bases, with 15 bases sitting between them. CDR3 amino acids: CATSRDKGVVGKLFF. CDR3 bases: TGTGCCACCAGCAGAGATAAGGGGGTTGTTGGAAAACTGTTTTTT.

J is TRBJ2-1 and V is TRBV6-5, with 11 nucleotides matching TRBD2. V was clipped by 7 bases and J by 9 bases; unmatched bases: 8. This CDR3 comprises 14 residues. CDR1 is MNHEY, CDR2 SVGAGI, per germline. The CDR3 sequence is CASIRGSGRGEQFF. Written as DNA, the CDR3 is TGTGCCAGCATCCGGGGTAGCGGGAGGGGTGAGCAGTTCTTC.

This rearrangement joins TRBV29-1 to TRBJ1-2; 8 nucleotides align to TRBD1. This CDR3 is 13 amino acids long. Germline CDR1 SQVTM, CDR2 ANQGSEA. V shed 7 bases, J shed 4 bases, and the junction held 8 bases outside the gene matches. CDR3 nucleotide sequence: TGCAGCGCAACGACAGGGGAAGGCTATGGCTACACCTTC. This encodes CSATTGEGYGYTF.

The chain carries TRBV7-9 and TRBJ1-3, with D unresolved. This CDR3 comprises 14 residues. Germline V CDR1 and CDR2: SEHNR, FQNEAQ (reference sequence). V gave up 1 base and J gave up 4 bases, with 8 bases separating them. The CDR3, as DNA: TGTGCCAGCAGCTTAGACTTACGAGGAAACACCATATATTTT. Its protein product is CASSLDLRGNTIYF.

The rearrangement uses TRBV27 and TRBJ1-2, with TRBD1 identical over 9 bases. Looked up from germline, CDR1 is MNHEY and CDR2 is SMNVEV (reference sequence). This CDR3 comprises 17 residues. V trimming: 6 bases; J trimming: 6 bases; junction bases outside the gene matches: 17. CDR3 sequence reads: CASRILTPGQGRDGYTF. In nucleotides, the CDR3 is TGTGCCAGCAGGATACTCACGCCGGGACAGGGAAGGGATGGCTACACCTTC.

The V call is TRBV7-8, the J call TRBJ2-3; weak D call: TRBD2 (5 bases). Germline assignment: CDR1 SGHVS and CDR2 FQNEAQ. The CDR3 has 17 residues. V was clipped by 2 bases and J by 2 bases, with 17 bases between them. The CDR3: CASSLTTIAVLTDTQYF. The CDR3 bases are TGTGCCAGCAGCTTAACGACTATAGCAGTTCTCACAGATACGCAGTATTTT. Full variable domain (outside the CDR3, taken from reference TRBV7-8 and TRBJ2-3): GAGVSQSPRYKVAKRGQDVALRCDPISGHVSLFWYQQALGQGPEFLTYFQNEAQLDKSGLPSDRFFAERPEGSVSTLKIQRTQQEDSAVYLCASSLTTIAVLTDTQYFGPGTRLTVL.

In this sample, this clone turned up once. The genes are TRBV2 and TRBJ2-1; 7 nucleotides agree with TRBD1. This CDR3 comprises 15 residues. CDR1 SNHLY and CDR2 FYNNEI come from the germline V gene. V gave up 2 bases and J gave up 7 bases; unmatched junction bases: 8. The CDR3 DNA reads TGTGCCAGCAGTGAAATTTTAGGGGACAGAAATGAGCAGTTCTTC. Translating it yields CASSEILGDRNEQFF.

V is TRBV12-5 and J is TRBJ2-7; 7 nucleotides match TRBD1. Germline values: CDR1 LGHNT, CDR2 FRNRAP. With V trimmed by 9 bases and J by 2 bases, 13 bases remained unmatched. The CDR3 runs to 15 residues. The CDR3 DNA follows: TGTGCTAGCGAACTGGGGGACAGTTTCCCCTACGAGCAGTACTTC. Translation: CASELGDSFPYEQYF.

The V call is TRBV18, the J call TRBJ2-3; D might be TRBD2 (5 bases). The V end was cut by 4 bases, the J end by 5 bases, with 16 bases between. Germline V gene lookup returns CDR1 KGHSH and CDR2 LQKENI. The CDR3 runs to 15 residues. The CDR3 spells CASSQASLGEDTQYF. The CDR3 region has the DNA TGTGCCAGCTCACAGGCCTCACTCGGGGAAGATACGCAGTATTTT. Looking up the rest from reference TRBV18 and TRBJ2-3 gives the full variable domain: NAGVMQNPRHLVRRRGQEARLRCSPMKGHSHVYWYRQLPEEGLKFMVYLQKENIIDESGMPKERFSAEFPKEGPSILRIQQVVRGDSAAYFCASSQASLGEDTQYFGPGTRLTVL.

The rearrangement joins TRBV27 to TRBJ1-2; 12 bases match TRBD1. V was clipped by 10 bases and J by 5 bases; unmatched bases: 14. The CDR3 has 16 amino acids. Germline-derived CDR1 and CDR2 are MNHEY and SMNVEV (reference sequence). The CDR3 loop is CATRNRGTGGTYGYTF. The CDR3 DNA reads as TGTGCCACCCGAAACCGGGGGACAGGGGGCACGTATGGCTACACCTTC.

This chain links TRBV7-8 with TRBJ2-1, with a possible D match to TRBD2 (5 bases). Trimming stripped 5 bases from V and 7 bases from J, with 12 bases between. Germline V lookup: CDR1 SGHVS, CDR2 FQNEAQ. The CDR3 totals 13 residues. For the CDR3, the DNA is TGTGCCAGCAGCAAAACTAGGGTTAATGAGCAGTTCTTC. Its translation is CASSKTRVNEQFF. The variable domain in full, with the rest retrieved from reference TRBV7-8 and TRBJ2-1, is GAGVSQSPRYKVAKRGQDVALRCDPISGHVSLFWYQQALGQGPEFLTYFQNEAQLDKSGLPSDRFFAERPEGSVSTLKIQRTQQEDSAVYLCASSKTRVNEQFFGPGTRLTVL.

The rearrangement links TRBV5-1 to TRBJ1-1, with 8 bases identical to TRBD1. This CDR3 is 14 amino acids long. Unmatched junction bases numbered 7, after V lost 4 bases and J lost 5 bases. Germline-derived CDR1 and CDR2 are SGHRS and YFSETQ. As DNA, the CDR3 is TGCGCCAGCAGCATACAGGGGGAGGGGACTGAAGCTTTCTTT. Translating gives CASSIQGEGTEAFF. Based on the CDR3 plus reference TRBV5-1 and TRBJ1-1, the full variable domain is KAGVTQTPRYLIKTRGQQVTLSCSPISGHRSVSWYQQTPGQGLQFLFEYFSETQRNKGNFPGRFSGRQFSNSRSEMNVSTLELGDSALYLCASSIQGEGTEAFFGQGTRLTVV.

The chain couples TRBV11-2 to TRBJ2-7; 9 bases map to TRBD2. With V trimmed by 5 bases and J by 3 bases, 8 bases remained unmatched. Germline V CDR1 and CDR2: SGHAT, FQNNGV. The CDR3 loop spans 15 amino acids. The CDR3 protein is CASSPGVSGGYEQYF. CDR3 in DNA: TGTGCCAGCAGCCCGGGGGTTAGCGGGGGCTACGAGCAGTACTTC.

The V and J genes are TRBV6-5 and TRBJ2-7; D gene uncertain. Germline V lookup: CDR1 MNHEY, CDR2 SVGAGI. The CDR3 is 13 residues long. Trimming shortened V by 5 bases and J by 3 bases, and 11 bases separated the two germline ends. The chain's CDR3 is CASSRLILYEQYF. The CDR3 DNA sequence: TGTGCCAGCAGTCGACTGATTCTCTACGAGCAGTACTTC.